A few counts support the clone carrying this TCR beta chain. As yet, its antigen is unknown. This sample is part of a study of T cell responses to AZD1222 COVID-19 vaccine. General study points: Most donors were white British and more were female, and clonal diversity was possibly underestimated.

Method: immunoSEQ multiplex PCR; TCRdb's copy keeps in-frame clones and lacks some. The sample includes over 120,000 clones, 80% to 90% of them seen just once. V shed 8 bases and J 1 base; nucleotides not matched to a gene: 7. Germline V gene lookup returns CDR1 SNHLY and CDR2 FYNNEI. The CDR3 has 15 amino acids. The sample consisted of peripheral blood, taken on day 0 of AZD1222 vaccination. The receptor was derived from an adult in good health. This chain links TRBV2 with TRBJ2-1; 8 bases are shared with TRBD2. CDR3 sequence: CASRREGVSYNEQFF. The CDR3 DNA sequence: TGTGCCAGCCGTCGGGAGGGCGTATCCTACAATGAGCAGTTCTTC.